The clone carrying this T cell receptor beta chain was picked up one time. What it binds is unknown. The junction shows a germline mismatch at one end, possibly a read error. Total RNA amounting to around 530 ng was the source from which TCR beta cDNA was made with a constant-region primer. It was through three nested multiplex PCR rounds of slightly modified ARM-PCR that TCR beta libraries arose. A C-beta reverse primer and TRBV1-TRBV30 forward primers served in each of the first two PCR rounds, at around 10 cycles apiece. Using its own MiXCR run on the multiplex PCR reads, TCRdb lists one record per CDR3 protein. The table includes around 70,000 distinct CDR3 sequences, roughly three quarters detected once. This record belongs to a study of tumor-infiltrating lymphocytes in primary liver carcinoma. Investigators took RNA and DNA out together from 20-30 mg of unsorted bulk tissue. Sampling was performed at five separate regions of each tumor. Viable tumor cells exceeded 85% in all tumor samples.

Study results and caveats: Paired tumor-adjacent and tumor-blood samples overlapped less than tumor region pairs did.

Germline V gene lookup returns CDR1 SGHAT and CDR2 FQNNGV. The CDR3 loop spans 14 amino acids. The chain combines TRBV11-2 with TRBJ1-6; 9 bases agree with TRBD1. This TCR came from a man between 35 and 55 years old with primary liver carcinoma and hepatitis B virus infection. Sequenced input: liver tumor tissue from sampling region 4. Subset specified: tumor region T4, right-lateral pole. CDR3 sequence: CVSSVQGANSPLHF. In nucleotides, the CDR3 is TGTGTCAGCAGCGTACAGGGGGCGAACTCACCCCTCCACTTT.